The 26 T cell receptor beta chains reported below all come from one sample, sequenced in a study of T cells after yellow fever vaccination (dated by TCRdb to the late 2010s). The method was 5' RACE. Instrument on record: Illumina HiSeq 2500. The public reads were reprocessed in TCRdb via fastp at Q25 and MiXCR, keeping in-frame beta chains. All rows with the same CDR3 protein become a single entry with the most common DNA and genes. This sample holds 25,000 to 35,000 distinct CDR3 sequences; approximately 4.4% were observed only once. 40% to 50% of the sample is in the top ten clones. The treatment or condition label on this specimen signifies: live attenuated yellow fever vaccine strain. The sample consisted of CD8+ T cells sorted from PBMCs, taken 5 days after the yellow fever booster vaccination. The origin of the receptors is a man aged 25 to 40 who received the YFV17D yellow fever vaccine.

At least ten counts were recorded for this clonotype. The rearrangement joins TRBV29-1 to TRBJ2-3; TRBD2 agrees at 13 bases. This CDR3 has 13 residues. V dropped 7 bases and J dropped 6; count of bases not matched to a gene: 4. The germline V gene encodes CDR1 SQVTM and CDR2 ANQGSEA. The CDR3 DNA is TGCAGCGCTATACTAGCGGGAGGGGATACGCAGTATTTT. Translation gives CSAILAGGDTQYF.

This clonotype was detected ten times or more. This chain connects TRBV7-8 to TRBJ2-1; 10 nucleotides align to TRBD2. Germline trimming cut 2 bases from V and 8 bases from J; bases unmatched to any gene: 9. Germline-derived CDR1 and CDR2 are SGHVS and FQNEAQ. The CDR3 has 16 residues. CDR3 in amino acids: CASSLFASGSSDEQFF. DNA of the CDR3: TGTGCCAGCAGCTTATTTGCTAGCGGGAGTTCGGATGAGCAGTTCTTC.

The sample holds many counts of this clonotype. This chain uses TRBV11-2 with TRBJ2-5; D perhaps matches TRBD2 (5 bases). Trimming took 3 bases from V and 2 from J, leaving 7 bases between them. The CDR3 has 13 residues. The germline CDR1 and CDR2 sequences are SGHAT and FQNNGV. CDR3 protein: CASSLDFQETQYF. CDR3 bases: TGTGCCAGCAGCTTGGACTTTCAAGAGACCCAGTACTTC.

This clonotype was observed many times. The J gene is TRBJ1-1, the V gene TRBV19, with a possible D match to TRBD1 (5 bases). V lost 6 bases and J lost 4, with 9 bases in between. This CDR3 has 12 residues. The germline CDR1 and CDR2 sequences are LNHDA and SQIVND (reference sequence). CDR3 protein: CASRDQGTEAFF. The CDR3 region has the DNA TGTGCCAGTAGGGACCAGGGCACTGAAGCTTTCTTT.

This clonotype was observed many times. This chain's CDR3 is CASGSVSYEQYF. CDR3 nucleotide sequence: TGTGCCAGCGGTAGTGTGTCCTACGAGCAGTACTTC. The J gene is TRBJ2-7, the V gene TRBV2; D is unresolved. The CDR3 consists of 12 residues. Germline V gene sequence: CDR1 SNHLY, CDR2 FYNNEI. Trimming left V 8 bases short and J 1 base short, with 9 bases between.

This clonotype was counted ten times or more. The chain couples TRBV7-9 to TRBJ2-3; D call uncertain. CDR1 SEHNR and CDR2 FQNEAQ come from the germline V gene (reference sequence). V lost 6 bases to trimming and J lost 2 bases, with 3 bases between them. The CDR3 has 11 amino acids. This chain's CDR3 is CASRVTDTQYF. The DNA of the CDR3 is TGTGCCAGCAGGGTCACAGATACGCAGTATTTT.

This clonotype occurred many times. The J gene is TRBJ2-5, the V gene TRBV11-2; D not certain. Germline lookup yields CDR1 SGHAT and CDR2 FQNNGV. The CDR3 totals 15 residues. The V end lost 5 bases, the J end lost 2 bases, and 15 bases lay between the germline ends. CDR3 region: CASSLFQEIQETQYF. The CDR3 DNA sequence: TGTGCCAGCAGCCTATTTCAGGAGATTCAAGAGACCCAGTACTTC.

Ten or more counts support this clonotype. The genes are TRBV29-1 and TRBJ2-1; 11 bases line up with TRBD2. CDR1 and CDR2 (germline): SQVTM, ANQGSEA. V was pared by 6 bases and J by 10 bases, with 11 bases of the junction left unmatched. The CDR3 sequence is 14 residues long. The CDR3 bases are TGCAGCGTGGATAGCGGGAGGGCTCGGGGAGAGCAGTTCTTC. This sequence encodes CSVDSGRARGEQFF.

This clonotype was recorded many times. The gene calls are TRBV7-2 and TRBJ2-7, with 10 bases aligning to TRBD2. The CDR3 loop spans 13 amino acids. V was pared by 6 bases and J by 2 bases, with 1 base of the junction left unmatched. Germline V gives CDR1 SGHTA, CDR2 FQGNSA. CDR3 coding DNA: TGTGCCAGCAGTACTAGCGGGGCCTACGAGCAGTACTTC. This codes for CASSTSGAYEQYF.

In this sample, this clonotype turned up many times. The gene calls are TRBV7-8 and TRBJ1-4; D is uncertain. Looked up from germline, CDR1 is SGHVS and CDR2 is FQNEAQ. Trimming cost V 0 bases and J 7 bases, with 6 bases left between them. The CDR3 is 13 residues long. DNA for the CDR3: TGTGCCAGCAGCTTAGCGCTTCGTGAAAAACTGTTTTTT. It is translated as CASSLALREKLFF.

Many counts were recorded for this clonotype. The DNA of the CDR3 is TGTGCCAGCAGCTTAGCGGAGCGTCAGCCCCAGCATTTT. The encoded protein is CASSLAERQPQHF. The chain joins TRBV7-9 to TRBJ1-5, with unresolved D. Germline V gene lookup returns CDR1 SEHNR and CDR2 FQNEAQ (reference sequence). Trimming removed 0 bases from V and 6 bases from J, with 6 bases in between. The CDR3 extends over 13 amino acids.

This clonotype showed up many times. The chain is built from TRBV20-1 and TRBJ2-5; D gene uncertain. The CDR3 consists of 14 residues. From germline, CDR1 is DFQATT and CDR2 SNEGSKA (reference sequence). Trimming took off 2 bases at V and 6 bases at J, with 16 bases between the two ends. This chain's CDR3 is CSARSALNHQTQYF. The CDR3 DNA reads as TGCAGTGCTAGATCTGCCTTAAACCACCAGACCCAGTACTTC.

This clonotype was observed at least ten times. The chain links TRBV7-9 to TRBJ1-2; tentative D call: TRBD1 (6 bases). The germline gives CDR1 SEHNR, CDR2 FQNEAQ (reference sequence). The CDR3 loop spans 15 amino acids. Trimming shortened V by 1 base and J by 3 bases, and 12 bases separated the two germline ends. CDR3 in amino acids: CASSLGSTGHYGYTF. The CDR3 DNA reads TGTGCCAGCAGCTTAGGCTCGACAGGACACTATGGCTACACCTTC.

The sample holds many counts of this clonotype. This sequence joins TRBV19 and TRBJ1-1; the D gene is possibly TRBD1 (5 bases). The CDR3 is made up of 12 amino acids. V lost 6 bases to trimming and J lost 4 bases, with 9 bases between them. The V gene's germline CDR1 is LNHDA and CDR2 SQIVND (reference sequence). Here the CDR3 reads CASRMGVTEAFF. In nucleotides, the CDR3 is TGTGCCAGTAGAATGGGGGTCACTGAAGCTTTCTTT.

The rearrangement joins TRBV4-1 to TRBJ2-7, with D unclear. In germline, CDR1 is MGHRA, CDR2 YSYEKL. Trimming took off 1 base at V and 7 bases at J, with 14 bases between the two ends. This CDR3 comprises 14 residues. The CDR3 DNA follows: TGCGCCAGCAGCCAAGTCGGGTCTGCGGTAGAGCAGTACTTC. It yields the protein CASSQVGSAVEQYF.

Ten or more counts support this clonotype. CDR3 loop: CASASRDSELNEKLFF. The CDR3 DNA reads TGTGCCAGCGCCAGCAGGGACTCAGAACTCAATGAAAAACTGTTTTTT. The chain combines TRBV19 with TRBJ1-4; weak D call: TRBD1 (5 bases). Germline V gives CDR1 LNHDA, CDR2 SQIVND (reference sequence). This CDR3 is 16 amino acids long. The V end lost 9 bases, the J end lost 5 bases, and 22 bases lay between the germline ends.

There are many counts of this clonotype. V and J are TRBV15 and TRBJ1-1, with D unclear. CDR3 length: 13 amino acids. The ends were cut back, 0 bases at V and 4 bases at J, with 6 bases in the middle. The germline gives CDR1 LNHNV, CDR2 YYDKDF (reference sequence). CDR3 region: CATSRDRATEAFF. The CDR3 nucleotides read TGTGCCACCAGCAGAGATCGTGCCACTGAAGCTTTCTTT.

In its sample, this clonotype was seen many times. CDR3 sequence reads: CASSPTISQADEQYF. CDR3 nucleotide sequence: TGTGCCAGCAGTCCCACGATCTCCCAGGCTGACGAGCAGTACTTC. The chain recombines TRBV28 with TRBJ2-7; no definite D call. V lost 5 bases, J lost 5 bases, and 19 bases lay in between. The germline V gene has CDR1 MDHEN and CDR2 SYDVKM. This CDR3 has 15 amino acids.

This clonotype appeared many times. The rearrangement links TRBV5-4 to TRBJ2-7; 8 bases map to TRBD2. Losses at the gene ends were 2 bases for V and 3 bases for J; bases not matched to a gene: 4. The germline CDR1 and CDR2 sequences are SGHNT and YYREEE (reference sequence). The length of the CDR3 is 14 residues. Here the CDR3 reads CASSFASGSYEQYF. For the CDR3, the DNA is TGTGCCAGCAGCTTTGCCAGCGGGAGCTACGAGCAGTACTTC.

This clonotype was recorded many times. The V call is TRBV7-9, the J call TRBJ2-7, with 12 bases aligning to TRBD2. Per germline, CDR1 SEHNR and CDR2 FQNEAQ (reference sequence). With V trimmed by 1 base and J by 4 bases, 5 bases remained unmatched. The CDR3 has 16 amino acids. CDR3 bases: TGTGCCAGCAGCTTAGTCCTAGCGGGAGGGCATTACGAGCAGTACTTC. Translated: CASSLVLAGGHYEQYF.

This clonotype was observed at least ten times. The chain employs TRBV7-2 and TRBJ2-7; D is tentatively TRBD1 or TRBD2 (5 bases each). Germline V gene data show CDR1 as SGHTA and CDR2 as FQGNSA. CDR3 size: 12 residues. V was cut by 1 base and J by 6 bases, with 7 bases left in between. The CDR3 DNA follows: TGTGCCAGCAGCTTAGGGGGGAGCGAGCAGTACTTC. Amino acids: CASSLGGSEQYF.

At least ten counts were recorded for this clonotype. V usage is TRBV11-2 and J usage is TRBJ2-7; unclear D gene. CDR1 is SGHAT and CDR2 is FQNNGV in the germline V gene. Trimming stripped 4 bases from V and 10 bases from J, with 11 bases between. The CDR3 is made up of 11 amino acids. CDR3 bases: TGTGCCAGCAGCTCCCCGGGCCCTCAGTACTTC. Its translation: CASSSPGPQYF.

The genes are TRBV27 and TRBJ2-7; no reliable D call. The length of the CDR3 is 14 residues. Trimming removed 5 bases from V and 1 base from J, with 12 bases in between. Germline CDR1 is MNHEY and CDR2 is SMNVEV (reference sequence). The chain's CDR3 is CASSPSRPSYEQYF. In nucleotides, the CDR3 is TGTGCCAGCAGTCCGTCCAGGCCGTCCTACGAGCAGTACTTC.

This clonotype was picked up many times. The chain uses TRBV15 and TRBJ2-1; D might be TRBD1 or TRBD2, each matching 6 bases. The ends were cut back, 4 bases at V and 7 bases at J, with 17 bases in the middle. From germline, CDR1 is LNHNV and CDR2 YYDKDF (reference sequence). There are 15 residues in the CDR3. The CDR3 here is CATSKPEGGTNEQFF. The CDR3 region has the DNA TGTGCCACCAGCAAACCAGAGGGCGGGACAAATGAGCAGTTCTTC.

This clonotype was observed at least ten times. V gene TRBV9 combines with J gene TRBJ1-4, with D perhaps matching TRBD1 (5 bases). Germline V lookup: CDR1 SGDLS, CDR2 YYNGEE. Trimming removed 2 bases at V and 6 bases at J, with 8 bases between. There are 13 residues in the CDR3. The CDR3 DNA sequence: TGTGCCAGCAGCGTCCAGGGAGATGAAAAACTGTTTTTT. Residues: CASSVQGDEKLFF. Supplemented by reference TRBV9 and TRBJ1-4, the full variable domain reads DSGVTQTPKHLITATGQRVTLRCSPRSGDLSVYWYQQSLDQGLQFLIQYYNGEERAKGNILERFSAQQFPDLHSELNLSSLELGDSALYFCASSVQGDEKLFFGSGTQLSVL.

This clonotype was recorded many times. The chain has TRBV10-2 and TRBJ2-1; TRBD2 agrees at 9 bases. Germline CDR1 reads WSHSY; CDR2 reads SAAADI. The CDR3 runs 16 residues. With 0 bases clipped from V and 6 bases from J, the junction kept 6 bases outside the gene matches. Written as DNA, the CDR3 is TGCGCCAGCAGTGAGTCAGGGACTAGCCAAATCAATGAGCAGTTCTTC. Its translation: CASSESGTSQINEQFF.